The entry below gives a single T cell receptor beta chain sequence along with its context. As yet, its antigen is unknown. TCRdb's copy holds only in-frame clones and misses some; the assay was immunoSEQ multiplex PCR. Of a few hundred thousand clones detected, about 90% appear once; the ten largest clones hold 3% to 3.5%. These data belong to a study of cytomegalovirus exposure and HLA in healthy donors. Study at large: The roughly 700 first-cohort repertoires shared a platform with the 120 or so validation repertoires, as reported in a later analysis.

CDR3 length: 14 amino acids. Trimming left V 4 bases short and J 6 bases short, with 14 bases between. Germline loops: CDR1 LGHNA, CDR2 YNFKEQ. Study-level findings and limits: Specificity for CMV antigens was confirmed in vitro for a few of the CMV-associated chains.

The sample was PBMCs. V gene TRBV4-2 combines with J gene TRBJ2-3; possible D gene TRBD2, 5 bases. The receptor comes from a woman in her twenties or thirties in good health and CMV-seronegative. The CDR3 coding sequence is TGTGCCAGCAGCCTCCCTGTCCCGGGGGATACGCAGTATTTT. Translated: CASSLPVPGDTQYF.